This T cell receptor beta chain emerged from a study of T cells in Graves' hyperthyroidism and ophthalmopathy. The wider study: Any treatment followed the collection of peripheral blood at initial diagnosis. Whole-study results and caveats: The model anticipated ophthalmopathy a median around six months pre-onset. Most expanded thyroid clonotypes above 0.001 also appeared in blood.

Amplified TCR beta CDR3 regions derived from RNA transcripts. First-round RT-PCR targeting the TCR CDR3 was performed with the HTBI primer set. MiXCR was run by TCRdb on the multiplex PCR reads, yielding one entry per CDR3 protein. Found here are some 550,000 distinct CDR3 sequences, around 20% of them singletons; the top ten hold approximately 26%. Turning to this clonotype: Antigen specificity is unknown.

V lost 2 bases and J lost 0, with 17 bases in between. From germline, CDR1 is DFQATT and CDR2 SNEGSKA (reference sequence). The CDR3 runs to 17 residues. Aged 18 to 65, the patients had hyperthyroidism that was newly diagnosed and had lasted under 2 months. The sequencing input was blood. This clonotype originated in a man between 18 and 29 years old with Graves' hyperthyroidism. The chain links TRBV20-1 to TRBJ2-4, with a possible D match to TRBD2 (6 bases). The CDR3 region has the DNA TGCAGTGCTAGACACCCGCTAGCGCCGGAAGCCAAAAACATTCAGTACTTC. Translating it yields CSARHPLAPEAKNIQYF.